The rows below give T cell receptor beta chains drawn from one sample of a study of T cell repertoires in cytomegalovirus infection. TCRdb analysed the reads with MiXCR anew, one entry per CDR3 protein. The table has some 400,000 distinct CDR3 sequences, 15% to 20% seen once. The sample comprised PBMCs. The receptors derive from a human donor in good health (CMV status not recorded). Some clones in this sample may be carry-over from other donors' samples. Each CDR3 is given with its conserved first and last residue. The D gene is left open where the match is weak. Clone size is given for some rows only: seen once, a few or many times, or a class if the clone is expanded.

clone_size,v_call,d_call,j_call,cdr3_aa,cdr3_nt
few,TRBV4-3,-,TRBJ1-4,CASSQRTGTTNEKLFF,TGCGCCAGCAGCCAACGAACAGGGACAACTAATGAAAAACTGTTTTTT
-,TRBV20-1,TRBD1,TRBJ2-7,CSVSRSGTGSYEQYF,TGCAGTGTTTCGAGGAGTGGGACAGGTTCCTACGAGCAGTACTTC
many,TRBV12-5,TRBD2,TRBJ2-7,CASGLRLASSYEQYF,TGTGCTAGTGGTTTGCGACTAGCGAGTTCGTACGAGCAGTACTTC
few,TRBV30,TRBD1,TRBJ1-2,CAWSRDRLTGYTF,TGTGCCTGGAGTAGGGACAGACTAACTGGCTACACCTTC
many,TRBV7-9,-,TRBJ2-3,CASRHRQAPDTQYF,TGTGCCAGCCGGCATCGACAGGCTCCAGATACGCAGTATTTT
-,TRBV10-3,-,TRBJ1-1,CAITPSTALNTEAFF,TGTGCCATCACCCCCTCGACCGCGTTGAACACTGAAGCTTTCTTT
few,TRBV12-3/TRBV12-4,-,TRBJ2-5,CASSPLQGNKETQYF,TGTGCCAGCAGCCCCCTTCAGGGAAATAAAGAGACCCAGTACTTC
many,TRBV7-3,-,TRBJ2-5,CASSLSGLETQYF,TGTGCCAGCAGCTTATCAGGGTTAGAGACCCAGTACTTC
few,TRBV27,TRBD2,TRBJ2-5,CASSQRGGRPETQYF,TGTGCCAGCAGCCAGCGGGGGGGCCGCCCAGAGACCCAGTACTTC
-,TRBV19,-,TRBJ1-6,CASSTVADSPLHF,TGTGCCAGTAGTACTGTAGCTGATTCACCCCTCCACTTT
many,TRBV11-2,-,TRBJ2-5,CASSLLRSETQYF,TGTGCCAGCAGCTTATTACGGTCCGAGACCCAGTACTTC
many,TRBV7-2,-,TRBJ1-1,CASSLHQGTEAFF,TGTGCCAGCAGCCTGCATCAGGGGACTGAAGCTTTCTTT
many,TRBV11-2,TRBD1,TRBJ2-1,CASSLVFGTGGSYNEQFF,TGTGCCAGCAGCTTAGTATTCGGGACAGGGGGCTCCTACAATGAGCAGTTCTTC
few,TRBV19,TRBD2,TRBJ2-3,CASRGLAGTDTQYF,TGTGCCAGTAGAGGACTAGCGGGGACAGATACGCAGTATTTT
many,TRBV7-9,-,TRBJ2-4,CASRGSWGKNIQYF,TGTGCCAGCAGGGGCTCATGGGGCAAAAACATTCAGTACTTC
-,TRBV6-2/TRBV6-3,-,TRBJ2-7,CASSYSPARGLSYEQYF,TGTGCCAGCAGTTACTCGCCGGCGCGCGGTCTCTCCTACGAGCAGTACTTC
-,TRBV5-1,TRBD1,TRBJ1-1,CASCRGLSTEAFF,TGCGCCAGCTGCAGGGGGCTCAGCACTGAAGCTTTCTTT
-,TRBV9,-,TRBJ2-7,CASSVAQGTSYEQYF,TGTGCCAGCAGCGTAGCGCAGGGAACGTCCTACGAGCAGTACTTC
-,TRBV20-1,TRBD1,TRBJ2-3,CSAIPGQGTTDTQYF,TGCAGTGCAATCCCGGGACAGGGGACCACAGATACGCAGTATTTT
many,TRBV25-1,TRBD1,TRBJ1-2,CASSEYQGAGYGYTF,TGTGCCAGCAGTGAATATCAGGGGGCTGGCTATGGCTACACCTTC
few,TRBV19,TRBD2,TRBJ2-1,CASSIRAGGTYNEQFF,TGTGCCAGTAGTATACGAGCGGGGGGTACCTACAATGAGCAGTTCTTC
-,TRBV2,-,TRBJ1-2,CASSAIRTYYGYTF,TGTGCCAGCAGCGCGATCCGAACTTACTATGGCTACACCTTC
many,TRBV5-5,-,TRBJ2-7,CASSQRSKSYEQYF,TGTGCCAGCAGCCAACGGTCGAAATCCTACGAGCAGTACTTC
many,TRBV6-2/TRBV6-3,TRBD1,TRBJ2-7,CAARDRGHEQYF,TGTGCCGCACGGGACAGGGGACACGAGCAGTACTTC
-,TRBV5-4,TRBD2,TRBJ2-3,CASSASGTPDTQYF,TGTGCCAGCAGCGCTAGCGGTACCCCAGATACGCAGTATTTT
few,TRBV20-1,-,TRBJ2-3,CSARSESTDTQYF,TGCAGTGCTCGTTCCGAAAGCACAGATACGCAGTATTTT
few,TRBV10-3,-,TRBJ2-3,CAISVENTDTQYF,TGTGCCATCAGTGTCGAAAACACAGATACGCAGTATTTT
few,TRBV7-6,-,TRBJ2-7,CASSSGLYEQYF,TGTGCCAGCAGCTCTGGGTTGTACGAGCAGTACTTC
few,TRBV5-4,-,TRBJ1-1,CASSERGEDTEAFF,TGTGCCAGCAGCGAACGGGGGGAGGACACTGAAGCTTTCTTT
many,TRBV20-1,TRBD2,TRBJ2-7,CSATSGSIDEQYF,TGCAGTGCTACGAGCGGGAGTATCGACGAGCAGTACTTC
few,TRBV29-1,TRBD1,TRBJ1-2,CSVGGTGAYGYTF,TGCAGCGTTGGAGGGACAGGGGCTTATGGCTACACCTTC
-,TRBV12-3/TRBV12-4,TRBD1,TRBJ1-1,CASTQGLTGSEAFF,TGTGCCAGCACCCAAGGGCTGACAGGGTCTGAAGCTTTCTTT
many,TRBV7-2,-,TRBJ1-6,CASSLGQAANSPLHF,TGTGCCAGCAGCTTAGGACAGGCAGCTAATTCACCCCTCCACTTT
many,TRBV10-3,-,TRBJ2-3,CAISESTRSTDTQYF,TGTGCCATCAGTGAGTCGACTAGATCCACAGATACGCAGTATTTT
few,TRBV19,-,TRBJ2-3,CASSKAPDTQYF,TGTGCCAGTAGTAAAGCCCCAGATACGCAGTATTTT
-,TRBV19,-,TRBJ2-6,CASTGDSSGANVLTF,TGTGCCAGTACCGGGGATTCCTCTGGGGCCAACGTCCTGACTTTC
many,TRBV4-1,TRBD1,TRBJ1-4,CASSTRDRGEKLFF,TGCGCCAGCAGCACCCGGGACAGGGGGGAAAAACTGTTTTTT
-,TRBV20-1,TRBD1,TRBJ1-5,CSARRAGQRNQPQHF,TGCAGTGCTAGGCGGGCGGGACAGCGAAATCAGCCCCAGCATTTT
-,TRBV3-1,-,TRBJ1-5,CASSHGSGGPQHF,TGTGCCAGCAGCCACGGCAGTGGCGGGCCCCAGCATTTT
few,TRBV29-1,TRBD1,TRBJ1-1,CSAQILRGGNYEAFF,TGCAGCGCCCAAATCCTTAGAGGGGGCAACTATGAAGCTTTCTTT
few,TRBV5-5,-,TRBJ1-1,CASSRDLRRNTEAFF,TGTGCCAGCAGCCGGGACCTTAGAAGGAACACTGAAGCTTTCTTT